These T cell receptor beta chains were read from a single sample in a study of OX40 agonist ivuxolimab in advanced cancers. Clones were sequenced by immunoSEQ multiplex PCR, and TCRdb holds only the in-frame ones, with some missing. The top ten clones hold around 0.33% of a sample with about 68,000 clones, about 90% of them seen once. The sequenced sample was CD4+ or CD8+ T cells sorted from blood, obtained in a trial of the OX40 agonist ivuxolimab. The receptors stem from an adult with an advanced solid tumor such as melanoma, head and neck, liver or kidney cancer. The CDR3 runs from the conserved cysteine through the conserved F or W. D genes are given only for firm matches. The listing skips clone size in some rows; elsewhere it reads once, few, many or a size class.

clone_size d_call j_call v_call cdr3_length cdr3_nt cdr3_aa
. TRBD2 TRBJ2-2 TRBV29-1 16 TGCAGCGTTTTGACTAGCGGGAGAGCGAACACCGGGGAGCTGTTTTTT CSVLTSGRANTGELFF
. . TRBJ2-5 TRBV19 14 TGTGCCAGTAGTATTCACGGCTTCCAAGAGACCCAGTACTTC CASSIHGFQETQYF
. TRBD2 TRBJ2-2 TRBV27 16 TGTGCCAGCAGTTTCCTAGCGGGAGGACACACCGGGGAGCTGTTTTTT CASSFLAGGHTGELFF
. . TRBJ2-7 TRBV28 11 TGTGCCAGCAGTCTAGACTACGAGCAGTACTTC CASSLDYEQYF
. . TRBJ1-5 TRBV5-1 15 TGCGCCAGCAGCTTGGGACAGTATAGCAATCAGCCCCAGCATTTT CASSLGQYSNQPQHF
. TRBD1 TRBJ1-2 TRBV2 14 TGTGCCAGCAGGACGGGACAGGGGAACTATGGCTACACCTTC CASRTGQGNYGYTF
. . TRBJ1-1 TRBV27 14 TGTGCCAGCAGTCTCAGGACCATGAACACTGAAGCTTTCTTT CASSLRTMNTEAFF
. TRBD1 TRBJ2-7 TRBV18 13 TGTGCCAGCTCACCCCTTGGACAGGAAGAGCAGTACTTC CASSPLGQEEQYF
. . TRBJ1-2 TRBV29-1 14 TGCAGCGTTGAGGGCCCAACCGGGGGCTATGGCTACACCTTC CSVEGPTGGYGYTF
. . TRBJ2-7 TRBV6-6 15 TGTGCCAGCAATCCCCGACCCAGCCGGGAAGGCGAGCAGTACTTC CASNPRPSREGEQYF
. . TRBJ2-1 TRBV4-1 10 TGCGCCAGCAGCCAGGGTAAGCAGTTCTTC CASSQGKQFF
. TRBD1 TRBJ2-1 TRBV11-2 15 TGTGCCAGCAGCTTAGAGGGGACAGGGAGTTTTGAGCAGTTCTTC CASSLEGTGSFEQFF
. . TRBJ1-5 TRBV6-1 13 TGTGCCAGCAGGGAACAGGGAAAGGAGCCCCAGCATTTT CASREQGKEPQHF
. TRBD2 TRBJ2-5 TRBV10-3 16 TGTGCCATCAGTGACATGAGCGGGAGGGCCGGGGAGACCCAGTACTTC CAISDMSGRAGETQYF
once . TRBJ1-2 TRBV20-1 11 TGCAGTGCTAGAGAGAACTATGGCTACACCTTC CSARENYGYTF
. TRBD1 TRBJ1-5 TRBV2 14 TGTGCCAGCAGTGGACAGGGGTGGAATCAGCCCCAGCATTTT CASSGQGWNQPQHF
once . TRBJ2-7 TRBV27 17 TGTGCCAGCAGTTTATCGTCCCAGGGACTTTTCTCCTACGAGCAGTACTTC CASSLSSQGLFSYEQYF
. TRBD1 TRBJ2-7 TRBV5-1 16 TGCGCCAGCAGCTCGTTAAAGACAGGGGTATCCTACGAGCAGTACTTC CASSSLKTGVSYEQYF
few TRBD2 TRBJ2-7 TRBV27 15 TGTGCCAGCAGTACCCTGGGGAGCGGGAGCTTCGAGCAGTACTTC CASSTLGSGSFEQYF
. . TRBJ2-1 TRBV9 15 TGTGCCAGCAGCGTAGTTAGGGGTCACAACAATGAGCAGTTCTTC CASSVVRGHNNEQFF
few . TRBJ2-2 TRBV5-1 14 TGCGCCAGCAGCTTGGTCGGGAACACCGGGGAGCTGTTTTTT CASSLVGNTGELFF
. . TRBJ1-3 TRBV29-1 12 TGCAGCATCCGGGCCTCTGGAAACACCATATATTTT CSIRASGNTIYF
. . TRBJ1-2 TRBV6-1 14 TGTGCCAGCAGTGAATACGAGGGTAGCTATGGCTACACCTTC CASSEYEGSYGYTF
. TRBD2 TRBJ2-5 TRBV4-1 17 TGCGCCAGCAGCCAAGATGGTTTAGCGGGAGTTAGGGAGACCCAGTACTTC CASSQDGLAGVRETQYF
. . TRBJ2-7 TRBV6-1 10 TGTGCCAGCAGGGGCTACGAGCAGTACTTC CASRGYEQYF